This note documents a single T cell receptor beta chain sequence. Amplification used 60 Vbeta primers and 13 Jbeta primers. TCRdb's copy holds only in-frame clones and misses some; the assay was immunoSEQ multiplex PCR. The sample has some 150,000 clones, approximately 80% seen once. V was shortened by 10 bases and J by 0 bases, with 14 bases between the two germline ends. The CDR3 spans 14 residues. Germline V gene sequence: CDR1 SNHLY, CDR2 FYNNEI. The data were taken from a study of cytomegalovirus exposure and HLA in healthy donors. The chain is built from TRBV2 and TRBJ2-3, with D perhaps TRBD2 (6 bases). This receptor was obtained from a woman aged 25 to 45 in good health and CMV-seropositive. Sequences were obtained from PBMCs. The DNA of the CDR3 is TGTGCCACCAAAGGGCGGGGTAGCACAGATACGCAGTATTTT. Its translation: CATKGRGSTDTQYF.